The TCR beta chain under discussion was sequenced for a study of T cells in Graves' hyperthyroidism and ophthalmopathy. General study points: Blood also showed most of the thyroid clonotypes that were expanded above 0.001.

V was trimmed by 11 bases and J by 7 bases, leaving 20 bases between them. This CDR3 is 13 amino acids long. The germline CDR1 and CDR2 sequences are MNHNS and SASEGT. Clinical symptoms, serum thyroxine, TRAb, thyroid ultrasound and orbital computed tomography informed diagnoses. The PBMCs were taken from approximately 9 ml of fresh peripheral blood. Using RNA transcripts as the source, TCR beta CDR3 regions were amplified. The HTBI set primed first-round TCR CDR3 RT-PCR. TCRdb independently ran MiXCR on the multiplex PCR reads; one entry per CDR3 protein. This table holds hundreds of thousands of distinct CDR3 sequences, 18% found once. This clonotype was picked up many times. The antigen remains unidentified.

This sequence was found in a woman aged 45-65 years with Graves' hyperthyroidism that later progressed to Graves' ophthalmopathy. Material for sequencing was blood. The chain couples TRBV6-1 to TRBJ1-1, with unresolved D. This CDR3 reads CASTRLSDNEAFF. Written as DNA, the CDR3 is TGTGCCTCTACCCGCTTATCAGATAATGAAGCTTTCTTT.